This T cell receptor beta chain comes out of a study of CD8+ T cells in alopecia areata. Study-wide background: At a dose of 5 to 10 mg twice daily, oral tofacitinib was given to treated patients. Treated patients were scored for severity by percent of scalp affected.

Regarding treatment: oral pan-JAK inhibitor, 5-10 mg twice daily. Investigators isolated RNA and reverse transcribed it into cDNA to act as the sequencing template. Only in-frame clones appear in the TCRdb table, and some are missing; sequencing was by immunoSEQ multiplex PCR. This sample has about 100,000 clones, with 84% found just once. This TCR was sampled from a human donor with alopecia areata. Sequenced here: CD8+ T cells sorted from blood, sampled at week 24, from a patient treated with tofacitinib.

CDR3 sequence: CASSYPYGLNTEAFF. CDR3 nucleotide sequence: TGTGCCAGCAGTTACCCCTACGGCTTGAACACTGAAGCTTTCTTT. The chain uses TRBV6-6 and TRBJ1-1; D is unclear. V dropped 2 bases and J dropped 0 bases, with 10 bases sitting between them. The germline V gene has CDR1 MNHNY and CDR2 SVGAGI (reference sequence). The CDR3 runs to 15 residues.